This T cell receptor (beta chain) was profiled in a study of CD8+ T cells in alopecia areata (dated by TCRdb to the late 2010s). At the level of the whole study: Treated patients were enrolled in an open-label pilot trial of oral tofacitinib at 5 to 10 mg twice daily for moderate-to-severe alopecia areata. Patients received tofacitinib for 6 to 18 months and were then followed off drug for 6 months to check for delayed response and recurrence. The SALT score, which quantifies the percentage of affected scalp surface area, was used to measure disease severity in treated patients. To study T cell clonal expansion in alopecia areata, the researchers applied high-throughput TCRbeta sequencing to both the C3H/HeJ mouse model and human patients. In humans, TCRbeta sequencing was performed on scalp tissue and on sorted CD4+ and CD8+ peripheral blood T cells from healthy controls and from patients with patchy or totalis/universalis alopecia areata. Patients on tofacitinib were biopsied at baseline and after 4 and 24 weeks of treatment, and several of the patients also had a later scalp biopsy. Scalp clonality was compared among normal scalp (n=4), patchy alopecia areata scalp (n=8), and alopecia totalis/universalis scalp (n=8). RNA was obtained with the PAXgene miRNA kit for fixed scalp, the miRNeasy kit for PBMCs, and the RNeasy kit for mouse skin. Amplification of TCRbeta CDR3 regions was done by immunoSEQ multiplex PCR using 35 Vbeta forward primers and 13 Jbeta reverse primers.

CDR1 and CDR2 are drawn from the germline V gene: SGDLS, YYNGEE. The CDR3 spans 14 residues, from the cysteine through the phenylalanine. Only CDR3 DNA is held: 42 bases, read in frame from base 1. V is clipped by 1 base and J by 1 base, and the sequence between their germline boundaries is 8 bases long. Libraries were made using the immunoSEQ multiplex PCR assay. RNA was extracted from all samples and reverse transcribed into cDNA as template for TCR sequencing. SuperScript III was used for first-strand cDNA synthesis, primed with a 2:1 mix of oligo-dT and random hexamers. A synthetic immune receptor repertoire was used to measure amplification bias, and any remaining bias was corrected computationally. The original pipeline was this. After raw reads were preprocessed to remove errors, the CDR3 was defined following IMGT conventions as running from the conserved cysteine to phenylalanine. To get clonality, Shannon entropy was normalized by log2 of the number of productive unique TCRs and the result was subtracted from 1. Whether scalp clones were CD4 or CD8 was inferred by matching scalp TCRbeta sequences against CD4 and CD8 repertoires sorted from blood. TCRdb's version of the immuneACCESS table is confined to in-frame rearrangements and falls short of the full clone set. An unresolved V gene accounts for under half of the shortfall where checked; the remainder is of unknown origin. That table gives V, J and clone size, and the DNA gave D and trimming. Present in this sample are 140,000 to 150,000 clones, 54% of which were seen just once. The ten largest clonotypes hold approximately 15% of the sample.

The sample's time point label, in plain terms: more than three weeks on oral tofacitinib. This specimen's treatment or condition label, per the study, means: oral pan-JAK inhibitor, 5-10 mg twice daily. Peripheral blood and lesional scalp punch biopsies were obtained from patients with alopecia areata. After PBMCs were isolated by density centrifugation and stained for CD3, CD4 and CD8, a FACSAria was used to sort CD4+ and CD8+ T cells. The investigation overall reported the following: Shared TCR sequences between patients were less evident than in mice, which may be partly attributable to HLA diversity in the patient population. Scalp TCR repertoire analysis is complicated because resident alphabeta T cells in normal human skin are also sequenced, whereas mouse skin is dominated by gammadelta T cells. Many expanded lesional clones persisted in scalp and blood during tofacitinib treatment, which may partly explain relapse after stopping treatment. Higher clonality and more expanded CD8+ clones were observed in lesional scalp than in normal scalp, particularly in alopecia totalis/universalis, a finding suggestive of antigenic drive. Because the treated cohort was small and had only one nonresponder, larger studies are needed to examine links between baseline CD8+ expansion and response. Tofacitinib significantly decreased scalp clonality and the number of expanded CD8+ clones among the top 100 scalp clones.

Points on this clone: Its specific antigen is unknown. No much larger clone is present one base from it, and per-base qualities are unavailable.

The chain employs TRBV9 and TRBJ1-1, with the identity of the D gene unclear. The sequenced sample was CD8+ T cells sorted from blood, obtained at week 4, from a patient treated with tofacitinib. This clonotype was sampled from a human donor with alopecia areata. The DNA sequence is TGTGCCAGCAGCGTAACGGTTACGAACACTGAAGCTTTCTTT. Protein translation: CASSVTVTNTEAFF.